These 32 T cell receptor beta chains were all obtained from the same sample, sequenced in a study of blood T cell repertoires in COVID-19. Clones were sequenced by immunoSEQ multiplex PCR, and TCRdb holds only the in-frame ones, with some missing. Altogether over 450,000 clones are present, about 89% being singletons, with the ten largest covering 7.8%. Material for sequencing was peripheral blood. The source is a woman aged 45-65 years with COVID-19, enrolled during active disease.

The V call is TRBV6-4, the J call TRBJ1-4, with a weak D call TRBD1 (5 bases). Trimming took off 4 bases at V and 4 bases at J, with 13 bases between the two ends. The CDR3 loop spans 15 amino acids. Germline CDR1 reads MRHNA; CDR2 reads SNTAGT. The CDR3 spells CASSASRDFNEKLFF. The DNA for the CDR3 is TGTGCCAGCAGTGCGTCCCGGGACTTTAATGAAAAACTGTTTTTT.

The chain uses TRBV4-2 and TRBJ2-5, with D possibly TRBD1 on 7 matching bases. CDR1 is LGHNA and CDR2 is YNFKEQ in the germline V gene. The CDR3 runs 14 residues. Trimming removed 4 bases from V and 2 bases from J, with 11 bases in between. CDR3 DNA: TGTGCCAGCAGCCCAGGGGGGAGGCAAGAGACCCAGTACTTC. Translation: CASSPGGRQETQYF.

The J gene is TRBJ2-3, the V gene TRBV5-5; 12 nucleotides align to TRBD2. The germline gives CDR1 SGHKS, CDR2 YYEKEE (reference sequence). The CDR3 has 15 residues. Trimming cost V 4 bases and J 4 bases; bases outside gene matches: 4. CDR3 coding DNA: TGTGCCAGCAGCCGACTAGCGGGGGCCGCAGATACGCAGTATTTT. It encodes CASSRLAGAADTQYF. The variable domain in full, completed from reference TRBV5-5 and TRBJ2-3, reads DAGVTQSPTHLIKTRGQQVTLRCSPISGHKSVSWYQQVLGQGPQFIFQYYEKEERGRGNFPDRFSARQFPNYSSELNVNALLLGDSALYLCASSRLAGAADTQYFGPGTRLTVL.

The chain combines TRBV4-1 with TRBJ1-5; 7 positions agree with TRBD1. Losses at the gene ends were 0 bases for V and 0 bases for J; bases not matched to a gene: 5. Germline V CDR1 and CDR2: MGHRA, YSYEKL. The CDR3 has 17 amino acids. Here the CDR3 DNA reads TGCGCCAGCAGCCAAGAAGGGACAGAATATAGCAATCAGCCCCAGCATTTT. Amino acids: CASSQEGTEYSNQPQHF.

The chain is built from TRBV30 and TRBJ1-2; 8 bases agree with TRBD1. Germline V gene lookup returns CDR1 GTSNPN and CDR2 SVGIG (reference sequence). CDR3 length equals 11 residues. The V gene end was trimmed by 5 bases and the J gene end by 7 bases; junction bases not matched to a gene: 3. The CDR3: CAWETGAGYTF. CDR3 nucleotide sequence: TGTGCCTGGGAGACAGGGGCTGGCTACACCTTC.

In this sample, this clone turned up once. Here the CDR3 DNA reads TGTGCCAGTAGCCGGAACACCGGGGAGCTGTTTTTT. Protein sequence: CASSRNTGELFF. The chain is built from TRBV19 and TRBJ2-2; D gene uncertain. CDR1 LNHDA and CDR2 SQIVND come from the germline V gene (reference sequence). The V and J ends lost 6 bases and 1 base respectively, with 3 bases between them. This CDR3 is 12 amino acids long.

The rearrangement joins TRBV5-4 to TRBJ2-2; D not resolved. Trimming pared 2 bases from V and 1 base from J, leaving 6 bases between. Germline V gives CDR1 SGHNT, CDR2 YYREEE (reference sequence). The CDR3 has 14 amino acids. This CDR3 is CASSFERNTGELFF. The CDR3 coding sequence is TGTGCCAGCAGCTTCGAGCGGAACACCGGGGAGCTGTTTTTT.

V gene TRBV24-1 combines with J gene TRBJ2-5; tentative D call: TRBD2 (6 bases). V was clipped by 2 bases and J by 2 bases, with 11 bases between them. CDR1 is KGHDR and CDR2 is SFDVKD in the germline V gene. The CDR3 covers 15 residues. The CDR3, as DNA: TGTGCCACCAGTGATTGGAGGGACGGACAAGAGACCCAGTACTTC. Translated, it gives CATSDWRDGQETQYF.

In this sample, this clone turned up once. The chain has TRBV4-1 and TRBJ2-7; D not certain. CDR3 length: 14 amino acids. Germline-derived CDR1 and CDR2 are MGHRA and YSYEKL. V was clipped by 6 bases and J by 7 bases, with 19 bases between them. Here the CDR3 reads CASSRTGGIGEQYF. The CDR3 region has the DNA TGCGCCAGCAGTCGTACTGGCGGCATCGGGGAGCAGTACTTC.

The chain uses TRBV4-1 and TRBJ2-1; no reliable D call. This CDR3 has 14 amino acids. V dropped 0 bases and J dropped 9 bases, with 12 bases sitting between them. CDR1 MGHRA and CDR2 YSYEKL come from the germline V gene. The CDR3 spells CASSQEDFPVEQFF. CDR3 sequence (DNA): TGCGCCAGCAGCCAAGAAGACTTCCCGGTTGAGCAGTTCTTC.

The J gene is TRBJ2-5, the V gene TRBV24-1; D perhaps matches TRBD2 (6 bases). CDR3 length equals 13 residues. V lost 5 bases and J 2 bases, leaving 8 bases between the germline ends. Germline CDR1 KGHDR, CDR2 SFDVKD. CDR3 coding DNA: TGTGCCACCAGTGCCGCGGGACAAGAGACCCAGTACTTC. Protein sequence: CATSAAGQETQYF.

V usage is TRBV2 and J usage is TRBJ2-2; 11 bases align to TRBD2. The J segment lost 1 base and the V segment lost 6 bases, leaving 4 bases of the junction unmatched. The CDR3 is 16 residues long. CDR1 SNHLY and CDR2 FYNNEI come from the germline V gene. CDR3: CASSGLAGLNTGELFF. The CDR3 DNA reads as TGTGCCAGCAGCGGACTAGCGGGTTTGAACACCGGGGAGCTGTTTTTT.

Here the CDR3 DNA reads TGTGCCAGCTCACCACTACAGGGAGATACGCAGTATTTT. Its protein is CASSPLQGDTQYF. The chain is built from TRBV18 and TRBJ2-3; D might be TRBD1 (6 bases). Germline lookup yields CDR1 KGHSH and CDR2 LQKENI. The ends were cut back, 1 base at V and 5 bases at J, with 7 bases in the middle. The CDR3 is 13 amino acids.

V is TRBV27 and J is TRBJ1-2; no definite D call. Germline V gene data show CDR1 as MNHEY and CDR2 as SMNVEV (reference sequence). This CDR3 is built from 15 residues. Trimming left V 4 bases short and J 5 bases short, with 17 bases between. The CDR3 DNA reads TGTGCCAGCAGTTCCAAGTACGCCGGGTATTATGGCTACACCTTC. It encodes CASSSKYAGYYGYTF.

This clone was observed a handful of times. The V gene is TRBV19, the J gene TRBJ1-1; perhaps TRBD1 as D (5 bases). CDR3 length: 13 amino acids. The V end was cut by 4 bases, the J end by 6 bases, with 12 bases between. Germline-derived CDR1 and CDR2 are LNHDA and SQIVND (reference sequence). The CDR3 DNA reads as TGTGCCAGTAGTACTGGGGCGGGGTCTGAAGCTTTCTTT. Translation: CASSTGAGSEAFF.

The CDR3 DNA reads TGTGCCAGTAGTGCTTACCTCAGAGGTGCAGGCAATCAGCCCCAGCATTTT. Amino acid sequence: CASSAYLRGAGNQPQHF. The chain links TRBV19 to TRBJ1-5; D gene uncertain. The CDR3 has 17 residues. Germline lookup yields CDR1 LNHDA and CDR2 SQIVND (reference sequence). Trimming took off 5 bases at V and 2 bases at J, with 19 bases between the two ends.

The gene calls are TRBV5-6 and TRBJ1-2; D may be TRBD1 (6 bases). Germline lookup yields CDR1 SGHDT and CDR2 YYEEEE. The CDR3 consists of 14 residues. V lost 1 base and J 8 bases, leaving 15 bases between the germline ends. CDR3: CASSLTGRGRGYTF. The CDR3 region has the DNA TGTGCCAGCAGCTTGACAGGGAGAGGGCGCGGCTACACCTTC.

The CDR3 loop is CASSLRGGYYEQYF. CDR3 in DNA: TGTGCCAGCAGCTTACGGGGAGGATACTACGAGCAGTACTTC. The rearrangement links TRBV13 to TRBJ2-7; weak D call: TRBD2 (6 bases). CDR3 length: 14 residues. V was shortened by 2 bases and J by 3 bases, with 11 bases between the two germline ends. Germline loops: CDR1 PRHDT, CDR2 FYEKMQ (reference sequence).

J is TRBJ2-1 and V is TRBV12-3 or TRBV12-4; D gene unclear. Between the trimmed V and J ends, which lost 5 bases and 9 bases, there was a span of 8 bases. CDR3 length equals 11 residues. The CDR3 is CASSLLREQFF. The CDR3 nucleotides are TGTGCCAGCAGTCTTCTCCGTGAGCAGTTCTTC.

The chain recombines TRBV5-1 with TRBJ2-7; TRBD1 might be the D (6 bases). Germline assignment: CDR1 SGHRS and CDR2 YFSETQ. The CDR3 has 14 amino acids. Trimming left V 4 bases short and J 5 bases short, with 16 bases between. This CDR3 reads CASSPGAGIDEQYF. CDR3 nucleotides: TGCGCCAGCAGCCCAGGGGCAGGGATCGACGAGCAGTACTTC.

The chain links TRBV2 to TRBJ2-2, with D perhaps matching TRBD1 (5 bases). The CDR3 is made up of 13 amino acids. Germline-derived CDR1 and CDR2 are SNHLY and FYNNEI. The V end was cut by 4 bases, the J end by 10 bases, with 13 bases between. CDR3 sequence (DNA): TGTGCCAGCAGTGGCTACAGGCTCGAGGAGCTGTTTTTT. It codes for CASSGYRLEELFF.

The J gene is TRBJ1-5, the V gene TRBV11-2; D is unresolved. This CDR3 has 13 amino acids. The germline V gene has CDR1 SGHAT and CDR2 FQNNGV. With 4 bases removed from V and 7 bases from J, the gap between germline ends came to 11 bases. The CDR3 sequence is CASSSQPGQPQHF. The CDR3 DNA sequence: TGTGCCAGCAGCTCCCAGCCAGGACAGCCCCAGCATTTT. Full variable domain (rest looked up from reference TRBV11-2 and TRBJ1-5): EAGVAQSPRYKIIEKRQSVAFWCNPISGHATLYWYQQILGQGPKLLIQFQNNGVVDDSQLPKDRFSAERLKGVDSTLKIQPAKLEDSAVYLCASSSQPGQPQHFGDGTRLSIL.

The V gene is TRBV11-2, the J gene TRBJ1-2; 8 nucleotides match TRBD1. Germline values: CDR1 SGHAT, CDR2 FQNNGV. Trimming removed 5 bases from V and 4 bases from J; junction bases left unmatched: 9. This CDR3 has 15 amino acids. The CDR3 DNA reads as TGTGCCAGCAGCCCACGACAGGGGCGCGGCTATGGCTACACCTTC. Translated: CASSPRQGRGYGYTF.

This clone was counted once. The gene calls are TRBV5-1 and TRBJ1-2; TRBD1 matches at 7 bases. The V gene end was trimmed by 4 bases and the J gene end by 6 bases; junction bases not matched to a gene: 3. There are 12 residues in the CDR3. Germline V gene sequence: CDR1 SGHRS, CDR2 YFSETQ. CDR3 protein: CASSDDRDGYTF. The CDR3 DNA reads as TGCGCCAGCAGCGATGACAGGGATGGCTACACCTTC.

This rearrangement joins TRBV6-5 to TRBJ1-2; tentative D call: TRBD1 (6 bases). The CDR3 runs to 14 residues. Germline-derived CDR1 and CDR2 are MNHEY and SVGAGI. Trimming removed 8 bases at V and 0 bases at J, with 13 bases between. CDR3 coding DNA: TGTGCCAGCTTGGACAGACCTTCTAACTATGGCTACACCTTC. Translating it yields CASLDRPSNYGYTF.

V gene TRBV5-1 combines with J gene TRBJ1-1, with D possibly being TRBD1 (5 bases). The ends were cut back, 0 bases at V and 3 bases at J, with 12 bases in the middle. The CDR3 contains 15 residues. Germline-derived CDR1 and CDR2 are SGHRS and YFSETQ. The CDR3 sequence is CASSLGRGRDTEAFF. As DNA, the CDR3 is TGCGCCAGCAGCTTGGGACGAGGCAGGGACACTGAAGCTTTCTTT. Full variable domain (missing parts from reference TRBV5-1 and TRBJ1-1): KAGVTQTPRYLIKTRGQQVTLSCSPISGHRSVSWYQQTPGQGLQFLFEYFSETQRNKGNFPGRFSGRQFSNSRSEMNVSTLELGDSALYLCASSLGRGRDTEAFFGQGTRLTVV.

The chain combines TRBV6-5 with TRBJ2-2, with D possibly being TRBD1 (6 bases). The CDR3 is made up of 14 amino acids. Germline V gene data show CDR1 as MNHEY and CDR2 as SVGAGI. Trimming pared 6 bases from V and 7 bases from J, leaving 15 bases between. The CDR3 sequence: CASRGARAVGELFF. CDR3 coding DNA: TGTGCCAGCAGGGGGGCCAGGGCCGTCGGGGAGCTGTTTTTT.

This rearrangement joins TRBV7-2 to TRBJ2-7; D remains unclear. The CDR3 totals 14 residues. The V and J ends lost 3 bases and 0 bases respectively, with 9 bases between them. The germline V gene encodes CDR1 SGHTA and CDR2 FQGNSA. CDR3 protein: CASSLSSSSYEQYF. CDR3 nucleotides: TGTGCCAGCAGCTTGAGTTCTAGCTCCTACGAGCAGTACTTC. Using reference TRBV7-2 and TRBJ2-7 for the parts outside the CDR3, the full variable domain is GAGVSQSPSNKVTEKGKDVELRCDPISGHTALYWYRQSLGQGLEFLIYFQGNSAPDKSGLPSDRFSAERTGGSVSTLTIQRTQQEDSAVYLCASSLSSSSYEQYFGPGTRLTVT.

This chain uses TRBV2 with TRBJ1-3, with TRBD1 matching over 7 bases. Germline CDR1 reads SNHLY; CDR2 reads FYNNEI. The CDR3 is made up of 13 amino acids. J lost 4 bases, V lost 6 bases, and 3 bases had no gene match. In DNA, the CDR3 is TGTGCCAGCAGCCAGGACAGGGGAAACACCATATATTTT. Translated: CASSQDRGNTIYF.

Concerning this clone: The same CDR3 is also encoded by other DNA sequences in this sample. This chain joins TRBV12-3 or TRBV12-4 and TRBJ2-7, with D possibly matching TRBD1 (5 bases). CDR3 length equals 13 residues. Trimming stripped 1 base from V and 1 base from J, with 5 bases between. The CDR3 sequence: CASSLGQSYEQYF. The DNA for the CDR3 is TGTGCCAGCAGTTTAGGACAGTCCTACGAGCAGTACTTC.

V is TRBV5-1 and J is TRBJ2-1, with TRBD1 matching 7 bases. The J segment lost 4 bases and the V segment lost 3 bases, leaving 10 bases of the junction unmatched. The CDR3 runs to 16 residues. Germline values: CDR1 SGHRS, CDR2 YFSETQ. The CDR3 reads CASSSEQGLRYNEQFF. CDR3 bases: TGCGCCAGCAGCTCGGAACAGGGGTTGAGGTACAATGAGCAGTTCTTC.

The chain uses TRBV2 and TRBJ2-1; D is possibly TRBD1 (7 bases). Germline CDR1 is SNHLY and CDR2 is FYNNEI. There are 15 residues in the CDR3. V dropped 7 bases and J dropped 5 bases, with 18 bases sitting between them. The CDR3 DNA follows: TGTGCCAGCATATCCAACAGGGGAGGTGACAATGAGCAGTTCTTC. It yields the protein CASISNRGGDNEQFF.